Only a few counts were recorded for the clone carrying this T cell receptor beta chain. This sample is drawn from a study of blood T cell repertoires in COVID-19. On the study more broadly: Samples came from the United States, Italy and Spain, spanning acute and convalescent COVID-19.

CDR3 length: 15 residues. V lost 0 bases, J lost 5 bases, and 6 bases stayed unmatched. Germline V gives CDR1 SGDLS, CDR2 YYNGEE. Assay: immunoSEQ multiplex PCR; the TCRdb copy retains only in-frame clones and omits some. The table shows about 140,000 clones, with 84% occurring only once. This receptor was identified in a human donor in a cohort sampled during active COVID-19. Sequenced sample: peripheral blood. V and J are TRBV9 and TRBJ2-5; 8 bases are shared with TRBD2. This CDR3 is CASSVVGTSVETQYF. CDR3 coding DNA: TGTGCCAGCAGCGTAGTCGGGACTAGTGTGGAGACCCAGTACTTC.